This is a list of T cell receptor beta chains from one sample in a study of cytomegalovirus exposure and HLA in healthy donors. Using immunoSEQ multiplex PCR, the repertoire was profiled, and TCRdb retains in-frame clones only, with some absent. Of 170,000 or so clones listed, approximately 84% are singletons. Sequencing was performed on PBMCs. These receptors all stem from a girl under 18 in good health and CMV-seropositive. Each CDR3 is given with its conserved first and last residue. A D gene is named only where the DNA matches it firmly. Rows give clone size only sometimes, using once, few, many, or a class for an expanded clone.

d_call: NA; clone_size: NA; j_call: TRBJ1-5; v_call: TRBV7-6; cdr3_nt: TGTGCCAGCAGCCCCAGCCCAGGGTACGGCAATCAGCCCCAGCATTTT; cdr3_aa: CASSPSPGYGNQPQHF
d_call: NA; clone_size: once; j_call: TRBJ1-1; v_call: TRBV5-4; cdr3_nt: TGTGCCAGCAGCTTGGCCAGGAAGGTGAACACTGAAGCTTTCTTT; cdr3_aa: CASSLARKVNTEAFF
d_call: TRBD2; clone_size: NA; j_call: TRBJ2-2; v_call: TRBV15; cdr3_nt: TGTGCCACCAGCAGCGGGACTAGCGGGGGGGCCTGGACCGGGGAGCTGTTTTTT; cdr3_aa: CATSSGTSGGAWTGELFF
d_call: NA; clone_size: NA; j_call: TRBJ1-1; v_call: TRBV2; cdr3_nt: TGTGCCAGCAGCGCCTCGTGGGGGCTCACTGAAGCTTTCTTT; cdr3_aa: CASSASWGLTEAFF
d_call: NA; clone_size: once; j_call: TRBJ1-2; v_call: TRBV28; cdr3_nt: TGTGCCAGCAGTTTGAGGGGGGGGACTGACCTAATAGTTAACTATGGCTACACCTTC; cdr3_aa: CASSLRGGTDLIVNYGYTF
d_call: NA; clone_size: NA; j_call: TRBJ1-1; v_call: TRBV11-3; cdr3_nt: TGTGCCAGCAGCTTAAACAGAGACACTGAAGCTTTCTTT; cdr3_aa: CASSLNRDTEAFF
d_call: TRBD1; clone_size: NA; j_call: TRBJ1-1; v_call: TRBV7-3; cdr3_nt: TGTGCCAGCAGCCCTCGACAGGGGACGAACACTGAAGCTTTCTTT; cdr3_aa: CASSPRQGTNTEAFF
d_call: NA; clone_size: NA; j_call: TRBJ1-2; v_call: TRBV30; cdr3_nt: TGTGCCTGGAGTCGTCAGGGTTACCGCTTGGGCTATGGCTACACCTTC; cdr3_aa: CAWSRQGYRLGYGYTF
d_call: NA; clone_size: NA; j_call: TRBJ1-2; v_call: TRBV19; cdr3_nt: TGTGCCAGTAGTGTCCCAGACTTACGGTATGGCTACACCTTC; cdr3_aa: CASSVPDLRYGYTF
d_call: NA; clone_size: NA; j_call: TRBJ1-1; v_call: TRBV7-2; cdr3_nt: TGTGCCAGCAGCCCGAACTCGAACACTGAAGCTTTCTTT; cdr3_aa: CASSPNSNTEAFF
d_call: NA; clone_size: NA; j_call: TRBJ2-5; v_call: TRBV13; cdr3_nt: TGTGCCAGCTCCCTGGGCGTGGAGACCCAGTACTTC; cdr3_aa: CASSLGVETQYF
d_call: NA; clone_size: few; j_call: TRBJ2-7; v_call: TRBV7-2; cdr3_nt: TGTGCCAGCAGCTTAGCGGATGGGGGCGCCTACGAGCAGTACTTC; cdr3_aa: CASSLADGGAYEQYF
d_call: NA; clone_size: NA; j_call: TRBJ1-1; v_call: TRBV12-5; cdr3_nt: TGTGCTAGTGGTTTGGGACACCCGAACACTGAAGCTTTCTTT; cdr3_aa: CASGLGHPNTEAFF
d_call: NA; clone_size: NA; j_call: TRBJ1-1; v_call: TRBV7-9; cdr3_nt: TGTGCCAGCAGCCAGAGGACAAGACCCACTGAAGCTTTCTTT; cdr3_aa: CASSQRTRPTEAFF
d_call: NA; clone_size: NA; j_call: TRBJ1-1; v_call: TRBV6-5; cdr3_nt: TGTGCCAGCAGTGCGAATACTATTGAAGCTTTCTTT; cdr3_aa: CASSANTIEAFF
d_call: NA; clone_size: NA; j_call: TRBJ2-5; v_call: TRBV9; cdr3_nt: TGTGCCAGCAGCGTAACGGGGAGGGGGGTAGGGACAGGAGGAGAGACCCAGTACTTC; cdr3_aa: CASSVTGRGVGTGGETQYF
d_call: NA; clone_size: NA; j_call: TRBJ2-7; v_call: TRBV5-4; cdr3_nt: TGTGCCAGCAGCTTGGTGGGAGGCGAGCAGTACTTC; cdr3_aa: CASSLVGGEQYF
d_call: NA; clone_size: NA; j_call: TRBJ2-3; v_call: TRBV2; cdr3_nt: TGTGCCAGCAGTGCTGAAAGCCAGGGTTATACGCAGTATTTT; cdr3_aa: CASSAESQGYTQYF
d_call: NA; clone_size: once; j_call: TRBJ2-3; v_call: TRBV9; cdr3_nt: TGTGCCAGCAGCGTTCGGGGCGGGGGCCCAACGGATACGCAGTATTTT; cdr3_aa: CASSVRGGGPTDTQYF
d_call: NA; clone_size: once; j_call: TRBJ2-7; v_call: TRBV5-8; cdr3_nt: TGTGCCAGCGGTAGGTGGGGCCGGTCCTACGAGCAGTACTTC; cdr3_aa: CASGRWGRSYEQYF
d_call: TRBD1; clone_size: NA; j_call: TRBJ2-7; v_call: TRBV7-6; cdr3_nt: TGTGCCAGCAGCTTACACAGGGGTTACGAGCAGTACTTC; cdr3_aa: CASSLHRGYEQYF
d_call: NA; clone_size: NA; j_call: TRBJ1-2; v_call: TRBV11-3; cdr3_nt: TGTGCCAGCAGCTTAGGGGCCCCCGGGGACTATGGCTACACCTTC; cdr3_aa: CASSLGAPGDYGYTF
d_call: NA; clone_size: once; j_call: TRBJ2-3; v_call: TRBV5-1; cdr3_nt: TGCGCCAGCAGCTTTCGGGGGTACACAGATACGCAGTATTTT; cdr3_aa: CASSFRGYTDTQYF
d_call: TRBD1; clone_size: NA; j_call: TRBJ2-3; v_call: TRBV11-1; cdr3_nt: TGTGCCAGCAGCTTAGCGATCACGGTAGGGACAGGGGGCAAGGATACGCAGTATTTT; cdr3_aa: CASSLAITVGTGGKDTQYF
d_call: NA; clone_size: NA; j_call: TRBJ1-1; v_call: TRBV18; cdr3_nt: TGTGCCAGCTCACCATTAGGCTTGGTGGGGGGAACTGAAGCTTTCTTT; cdr3_aa: CASSPLGLVGGTEAFF
d_call: NA; clone_size: NA; j_call: TRBJ2-7; v_call: TRBV4-1; cdr3_nt: TGCGCCAGCAGCCAAGAAAGTCATTACGAGCAGTACTTC; cdr3_aa: CASSQESHYEQYF
d_call: NA; clone_size: NA; j_call: TRBJ1-5; v_call: TRBV19; cdr3_nt: TGTGCCAGTAGTATAGCCCTACAGGGTAGTTTTCAGCCCCAGCATTTT; cdr3_aa: CASSIALQGSFQPQHF
d_call: NA; clone_size: NA; j_call: TRBJ1-6; v_call: TRBV4-2; cdr3_nt: TGTGCCAGCAGCCAAGATCGGTTTAATTCACCCCTCCACTTT; cdr3_aa: CASSQDRFNSPLHF
d_call: TRBD1; clone_size: NA; j_call: TRBJ1-4; v_call: TRBV9; cdr3_nt: TGTGCCAGCAGCCTGGGACAGGGGGCTGAAAAACTGTTTTTT; cdr3_aa: CASSLGQGAEKLFF
d_call: TRBD1; clone_size: NA; j_call: TRBJ1-5; v_call: TRBV6-1; cdr3_nt: TGTGCCAGCAGTAGGGGGCAGGGCCAGCCCCAGCATTTT; cdr3_aa: CASSRGQGQPQHF
d_call: TRBD1; clone_size: NA; j_call: TRBJ1-1; v_call: TRBV19; cdr3_nt: TGTGCCAGTAGTAAGACAGGGGTATACACTGAAGCTTTCTTT; cdr3_aa: CASSKTGVYTEAFF
d_call: NA; clone_size: NA; j_call: TRBJ1-5; v_call: TRBV7-3; cdr3_nt: TGTGCCAGCAGCCGCGGGGCCAATCAGCCCCAGCATTTT; cdr3_aa: CASSRGANQPQHF
d_call: NA; clone_size: NA; j_call: TRBJ1-3; v_call: TRBV5-6; cdr3_nt: TGTGCCAGCAGCTTGGTCGCGGGGGCCGCGGGAAACACCATATATTTT; cdr3_aa: CASSLVAGAAGNTIYF
d_call: TRBD1; clone_size: NA; j_call: TRBJ1-5; v_call: TRBV6-1; cdr3_nt: TGTGCCAGCAGTGGGGGACAGGGTGAGGGTCAGCCCCAGCATTTT; cdr3_aa: CASSGGQGEGQPQHF
d_call: NA; clone_size: NA; j_call: TRBJ2-1; v_call: TRBV9; cdr3_nt: TGTGCCAGCAGCGTAGAGCCGGGGGACGTCACGGGTGAGCAGTTCTTC; cdr3_aa: CASSVEPGDVTGEQFF
d_call: NA; clone_size: NA; j_call: TRBJ1-1; v_call: TRBV11-2; cdr3_nt: TGTGCCAGCAGCTTTGGGCTGGAAGCTTTCTTT; cdr3_aa: CASSFGLEAFF
d_call: TRBD1; clone_size: NA; j_call: TRBJ1-2; v_call: TRBV7-9; cdr3_nt: TGTGCCAGCCGACAGGGACGGGACTATGGCTACACCTTC; cdr3_aa: CASRQGRDYGYTF